This T cell receptor (beta chain) was recorded in a study of blood T cell repertoires in COVID-19. Across the whole study: In each case, the material was cDNA or gDNA derived from T cells, B-cell-depleted T cells, or PBMCs.

The authors' processing: Amplification of reference gene primers was used by the study to estimate nucleated cell counts. The repertoire was sequenced with immunoSEQ multiplex PCR; TCRdb's copy has only in-frame clones and lacks some. The V and J calls and the clone size are those of that table, but D and trimming were determined from the DNA. The data contain tens of thousands of clones, 75% to 85% of them singletons. The sequenced sample was peripheral blood. This receptor was obtained from a woman of 80 years or more with acute or convalescent COVID-19.

In DNA, the CDR3 is TGTGCCACCAGCAGTGACAGACTCAATGAGCAGTTCTTC. Translating it yields CATSSDRLNEQFF. The V and J genes are TRBV15 and TRBJ2-1, with TRBD1 as a possible D gene (5 bases). Per the germline V gene, CDR1 is LNHNV and CDR2 is YYDKDF (reference sequence). The CDR3 is 13 amino acids. Between the trimmed V and J ends, which lost 3 bases and 6 bases, there was a span of 9 bases.